This TCR beta chain is from a study of blood T cell repertoires in COVID-19. Measured with immunoSEQ multiplex PCR; TCRdb has only the in-frame clones, and not every one. Counted here are around 150,000 clones, around 84% occurring once; the ten biggest clones make up approximately 8.9%. Enrolment of Seattle patients took place during active infection, and they were followed longitudinally. V lost 2 bases and J 4 bases, leaving 9 bases between the germline ends. This CDR3 has 14 amino acids. Germline CDR1 reads SGHAT; CDR2 reads FQNNGV. The source material was peripheral blood. The clonotype was recovered from a man younger than 40 with COVID-19, enrolled during active disease. The rearrangement joins TRBV11-2 to TRBJ1-3, with D unresolved. The CDR3 DNA follows: TGTGCCAGCAGCTTATCGTGGGCGGGAAACACCATATATTTT. Encoded protein: CASSLSWAGNTIYF.